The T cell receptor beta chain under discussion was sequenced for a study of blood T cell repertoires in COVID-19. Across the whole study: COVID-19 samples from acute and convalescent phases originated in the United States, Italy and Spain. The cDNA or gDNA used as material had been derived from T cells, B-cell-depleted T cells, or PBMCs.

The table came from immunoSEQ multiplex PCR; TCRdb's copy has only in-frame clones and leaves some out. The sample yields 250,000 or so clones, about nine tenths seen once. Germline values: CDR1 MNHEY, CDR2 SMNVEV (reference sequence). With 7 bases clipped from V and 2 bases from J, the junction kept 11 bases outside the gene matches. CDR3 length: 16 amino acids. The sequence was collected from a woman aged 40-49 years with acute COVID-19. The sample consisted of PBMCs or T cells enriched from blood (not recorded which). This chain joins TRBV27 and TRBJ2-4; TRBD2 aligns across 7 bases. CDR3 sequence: CASTPSAGETKNIQYF. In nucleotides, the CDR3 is TGTGCCAGCACCCCCTCTGCGGGAGAAACCAAAAACATTCAGTACTTC.